The source of this T cell receptor beta chain is a study of shared clonotypes between healthy human individuals. Worth noting for this clone: Its antigen is unidentified.

Produced via immunoSEQ multiplex PCR; TCRdb's table is partial and in-frame only. Of about 1 million clones in the sample, 75% were seen once. General observations from the study: Non-shared clonotypes were found to have lower generation probabilities than the clonotypes that were shared by all four of the sorted-subset donors. Generally, naive subsets (rather than memory subsets) showed larger estimated richness.

The TCR was taken from a man in his late teens or twenties in good health. Sequences were obtained from memory CD4+ T cells sorted from blood. Subset here: CD45RA-negative fraction.

This CDR3 is CAISEPTYGYTF. CDR3 in DNA: TGTGCCATCAGTGAGCCGACCTATGGCTACACCTTC. The V gene is TRBV10-3, the J gene TRBJ1-2; D gene unclear. Germline V gene data show CDR1 as ENHRY and CDR2 as SYGVKD. The V and J ends lost 2 bases and 4 bases respectively, with 5 bases between them. The CDR3 is 12 residues long.